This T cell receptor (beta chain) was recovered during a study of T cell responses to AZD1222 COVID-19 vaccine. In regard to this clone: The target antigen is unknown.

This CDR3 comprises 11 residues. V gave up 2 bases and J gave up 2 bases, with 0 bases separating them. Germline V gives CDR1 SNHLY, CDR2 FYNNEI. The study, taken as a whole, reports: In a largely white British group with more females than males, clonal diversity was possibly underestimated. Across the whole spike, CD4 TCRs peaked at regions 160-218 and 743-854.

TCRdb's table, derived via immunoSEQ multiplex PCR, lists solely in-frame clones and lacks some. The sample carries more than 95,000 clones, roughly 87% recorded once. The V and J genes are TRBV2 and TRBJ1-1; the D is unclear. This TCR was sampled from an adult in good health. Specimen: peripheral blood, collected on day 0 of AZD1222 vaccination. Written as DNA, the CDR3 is TGTGCCAGCAGTGAAAACACTGAAGCTTTCTTT. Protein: CASSENTEAFF.